This T cell receptor beta chain was retrieved from a study of control samples from healthy donors and cancer patients. V was shortened by 7 bases and J by 3 bases, with 12 bases between the two germline ends. Per germline, CDR1 LNHDA and CDR2 SQIVND (reference sequence). The CDR3 runs to 13 residues. Sequenced by immunoSEQ multiplex PCR; TCRdb stores in-frame clones only, minus some. This sample has 30,000 to 35,000 clones, with approximately 90% found just once. Specimen: PBMCs. The chain is built from TRBV19 and TRBJ1-1; D is unclear. The clonotype was recovered from a woman in her thirties or forties with lung cancer. CDR3 nucleotides: TGTGCCAGTATGTGGGGAAGGGACACTGAAGCTTTCTTT. This translates into CASMWGRDTEAFF.